This is a list of T cell receptor beta chains from one sample in a study of T-cell memory formation after mild COVID-19. TCRdb re-called the 5' RACE reads with MiXCR, one entry per CDR3 protein. The profile shows a few hundred thousand distinct CDR3 sequences, roughly a fifth of them singletons. The sample was PBMCs or a T cell subset sorted from them (not recorded which). These receptors came from a man in his late teens or twenties who had mild COVID-19 (a few samples of this study predate the infection). Cell type and time point are not known. Each CDR3 is given with its conserved first and last residue.

cdr3_length: 16; v_call: TRBV7-3; j_call: TRBJ2-1; cdr3_aa: CASSSFGGINDNEQFF
cdr3_length: 17; v_call: TRBV4-1; j_call: TRBJ2-3; cdr3_aa: CASSIRSQGIGTDTQYF
cdr3_length: 15; v_call: TRBV24-1; j_call: TRBJ2-1; cdr3_aa: CATSDPRTGGLEQFF
cdr3_length: 13; v_call: TRBV5-4; j_call: TRBJ1-2; cdr3_aa: CASSSGAGYGYTF
cdr3_length: 14; v_call: TRBV5-1; j_call: TRBJ1-1; cdr3_aa: CASSLDSGNTEAFF
cdr3_length: 15; v_call: TRBV29-1; j_call: TRBJ2-2; cdr3_aa: CSVGAPGAGTGELFF
cdr3_length: 14; v_call: TRBV9; j_call: TRBJ2-1; cdr3_aa: CASSVSQPYNEQFF
cdr3_length: 11; v_call: TRBV12-3/TRBV12-4; j_call: TRBJ2-4; cdr3_aa: CASSSGQRWYF
cdr3_length: 15; v_call: TRBV12-3/TRBV12-4; j_call: TRBJ1-2; cdr3_aa: CASSFGQGANYGYTF
cdr3_length: 15; v_call: TRBV5-1; j_call: TRBJ1-1; cdr3_aa: CASSLRLGVNTEAFF
cdr3_length: 16; v_call: TRBV20-1; j_call: TRBJ1-1; cdr3_aa: CSAPRDRGRMDTEAFF
cdr3_length: 14; v_call: TRBV15; j_call: TRBJ1-1; cdr3_aa: CATSRAGSGTEAFF
cdr3_length: 12; v_call: TRBV3-1; j_call: TRBJ2-4; cdr3_aa: CASSQDRRVQYF
cdr3_length: 16; v_call: TRBV20-1; j_call: TRBJ2-5; cdr3_aa: CSARGLAGGSPETQYF
cdr3_length: 14; v_call: TRBV2; j_call: TRBJ2-5; cdr3_aa: CASSERIIQETQYF
cdr3_length: 14; v_call: TRBV29-1; j_call: TRBJ2-5; cdr3_aa: CSVDAMGGQETQYF
cdr3_length: 14; v_call: TRBV5-4; j_call: TRBJ2-5; cdr3_aa: CASSLQGALETQYF
cdr3_length: 13; v_call: TRBV20-1; j_call: TRBJ2-1; cdr3_aa: CSARNVAGNEQFF
cdr3_length: 11; v_call: TRBV20-1; j_call: TRBJ2-5; cdr3_aa: CSAGTVGTQYF
cdr3_length: 13; v_call: TRBV28; j_call: TRBJ2-5; cdr3_aa: CASRPQGKETQYF
cdr3_length: 16; v_call: TRBV6-5; j_call: TRBJ2-7; cdr3_aa: CASSYSPGEAIYEQYF
cdr3_length: 15; v_call: TRBV5-1; j_call: TRBJ1-2; cdr3_aa: CASSLELPGNYGYTF
cdr3_length: 13; v_call: TRBV12-3/TRBV12-4; j_call: TRBJ1-1; cdr3_aa: CASTAQVISEAFF
cdr3_length: 15; v_call: TRBV7-8; j_call: TRBJ2-5; cdr3_aa: CASTKDRGRWETQYF
cdr3_length: 14; v_call: TRBV5-6; j_call: TRBJ2-1; cdr3_aa: CASSPRGGYKEQFF
cdr3_length: 14; v_call: TRBV7-9; j_call: TRBJ2-7; cdr3_aa: CASSSRTGSEEQYF
cdr3_length: 11; v_call: TRBV7-2; j_call: TRBJ2-5; cdr3_aa: CASTRGKTQYF
cdr3_length: 14; v_call: TRBV11-2; j_call: TRBJ2-1; cdr3_aa: CASSRGGAYNEQFF
cdr3_length: 17; v_call: TRBV4-1; j_call: TRBJ1-2; cdr3_aa: CASSQDLGTGGVTYYTF
cdr3_length: 14; v_call: TRBV5-1; j_call: TRBJ2-5; cdr3_aa: CASSLNRAWETQYF
cdr3_length: 14; v_call: TRBV20-1; j_call: TRBJ1-4; cdr3_aa: CSAHRGQTNEKLFF
cdr3_length: 14; v_call: TRBV20-1; j_call: TRBJ1-5; cdr3_aa: CSGYWTNSNQPQHF
cdr3_length: 15; v_call: TRBV12-3/TRBV12-4; j_call: TRBJ2-2; cdr3_aa: CASSFWQGNTGELFF
cdr3_length: 14; v_call: TRBV11-2; j_call: TRBJ2-2; cdr3_aa: CASSRAVWTGELFF
cdr3_length: 14; v_call: TRBV2; j_call: TRBJ2-4; cdr3_aa: CASRVGLAKNIQYF
cdr3_length: 11; v_call: TRBV6-5; j_call: TRBJ1-1; cdr3_aa: CASKHSTEAFF
cdr3_length: 13; v_call: TRBV20-1; j_call: TRBJ2-1; cdr3_aa: CSARAQGGREQFF
cdr3_length: 18; v_call: TRBV12-3/TRBV12-4; j_call: TRBJ2-3; cdr3_aa: CASTFSGGVPYYTDTQYF
cdr3_length: 16; v_call: TRBV4-3; j_call: TRBJ2-3; cdr3_aa: CASSQLAGPGTDTQYF
cdr3_length: 14; v_call: TRBV12-3/TRBV12-4; j_call: TRBJ1-6; cdr3_aa: CASSFDRGNSPLHF
cdr3_length: 12; v_call: TRBV14; j_call: TRBJ1-1; cdr3_aa: CASSQVQGEVFF
cdr3_length: 15; v_call: TRBV5-1; j_call: TRBJ2-3; cdr3_aa: CASSLGQITTDTQYF
cdr3_length: 15; v_call: TRBV12-3/TRBV12-4; j_call: TRBJ1-4; cdr3_aa: CASSFLQGTNEKLFF
cdr3_length: 15; v_call: TRBV18; j_call: TRBJ2-2; cdr3_aa: CASSPWQGDTGELFF
cdr3_length: 15; v_call: TRBV5-1; j_call: TRBJ2-2; cdr3_aa: CASSSGLPGTGELFF
cdr3_length: 16; v_call: TRBV12-3/TRBV12-4; j_call: TRBJ2-5; cdr3_aa: CASSFGLAAGSETQYF
cdr3_length: 14; v_call: TRBV29-1; j_call: TRBJ2-1; cdr3_aa: CSVGGAIPYNEQFF
cdr3_length: 13; v_call: TRBV7-6; j_call: TRBJ2-2; cdr3_aa: CASSPLETGELFF
cdr3_length: 16; v_call: TRBV9; j_call: TRBJ2-3; cdr3_aa: CASSPRTSGALDTQYF
cdr3_length: 14; v_call: TRBV4-1; j_call: TRBJ2-7; cdr3_aa: CASSPTGQVHEQYF
cdr3_length: 15; v_call: TRBV21-1; j_call: TRBJ2-7; cdr3_aa: CASSVGTGRPYEQYF